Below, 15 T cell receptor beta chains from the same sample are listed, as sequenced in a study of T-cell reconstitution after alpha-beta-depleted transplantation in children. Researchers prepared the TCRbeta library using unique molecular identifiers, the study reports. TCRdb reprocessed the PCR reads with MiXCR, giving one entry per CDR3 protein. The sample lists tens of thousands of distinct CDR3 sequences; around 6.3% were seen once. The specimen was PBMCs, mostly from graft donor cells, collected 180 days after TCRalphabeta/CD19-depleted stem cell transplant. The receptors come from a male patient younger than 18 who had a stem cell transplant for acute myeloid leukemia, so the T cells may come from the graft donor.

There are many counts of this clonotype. In DNA, the CDR3 is TGCGCCAGCAGCTGGGGGGTAGCGGGAGCTGAGACCCAGTACTTC. Translated: CASSWGVAGAETQYF. The rearrangement joins TRBV5-1 to TRBJ2-5, with 9 bases that match TRBD2. With 3 bases clipped from V and 5 bases from J, the junction kept 8 bases outside the gene matches. Germline V CDR1 and CDR2: SGHRS, YFSETQ. CDR3 size: 15 residues. The full variable domain, in which reference TRBV5-1 and TRBJ2-5 provide the parts outside the CDR3, is KAGVTQTPRYLIKTRGQQVTLSCSPISGHRSVSWYQQTPGQGLQFLFEYFSETQRNKGNFPGRFSGRQFSNSRSEMNVSTLELGDSALYLCASSWGVAGAETQYFGPGTRLLVL.

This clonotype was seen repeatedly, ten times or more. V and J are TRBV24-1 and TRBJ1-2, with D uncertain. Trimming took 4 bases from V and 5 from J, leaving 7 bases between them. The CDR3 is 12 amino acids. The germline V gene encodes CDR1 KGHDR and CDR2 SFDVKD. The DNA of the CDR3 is TGTGCCACCAGTGAAGGTGAATATGGCTACACCTTC. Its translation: CATSEGEYGYTF.

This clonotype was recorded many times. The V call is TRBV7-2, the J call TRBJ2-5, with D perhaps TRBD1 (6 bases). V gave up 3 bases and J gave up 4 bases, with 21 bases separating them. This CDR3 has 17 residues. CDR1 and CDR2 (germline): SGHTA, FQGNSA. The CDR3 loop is CASSLSFDRPPGETQYF. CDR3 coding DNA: TGTGCCAGCAGCTTGTCCTTCGACAGGCCCCCCGGAGAGACCCAGTACTTC.

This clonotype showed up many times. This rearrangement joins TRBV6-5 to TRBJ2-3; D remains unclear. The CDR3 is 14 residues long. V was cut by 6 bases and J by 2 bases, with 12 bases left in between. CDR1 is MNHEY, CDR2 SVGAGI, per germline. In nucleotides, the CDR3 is TGTGCCAGCAGGCAGGACCTTACCACAGATACGCAGTATTTT. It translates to CASRQDLTTDTQYF.

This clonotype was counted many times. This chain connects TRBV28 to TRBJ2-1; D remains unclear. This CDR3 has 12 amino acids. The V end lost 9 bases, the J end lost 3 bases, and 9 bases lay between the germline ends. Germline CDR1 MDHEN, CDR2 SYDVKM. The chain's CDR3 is CASRGSYNEQFF. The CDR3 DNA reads TGTGCCAGTCGTGGTAGCTACAATGAGCAGTTCTTC.

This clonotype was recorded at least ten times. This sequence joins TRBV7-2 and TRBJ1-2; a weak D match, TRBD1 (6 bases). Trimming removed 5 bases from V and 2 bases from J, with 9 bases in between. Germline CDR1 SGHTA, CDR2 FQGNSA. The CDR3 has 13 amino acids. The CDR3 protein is CASSQGGNYGYTF. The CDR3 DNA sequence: TGTGCCAGCAGCCAAGGGGGGAACTATGGCTACACCTTC.

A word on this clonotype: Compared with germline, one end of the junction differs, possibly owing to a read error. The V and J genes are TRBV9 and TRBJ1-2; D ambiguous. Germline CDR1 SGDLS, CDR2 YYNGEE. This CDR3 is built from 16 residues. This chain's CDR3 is CASSPVGRSRAYGYIF. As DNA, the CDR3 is TGTGCCAGCAGCCCAGTGGGGAGGTCCCGCGCTTATGGCTACATCTTC.

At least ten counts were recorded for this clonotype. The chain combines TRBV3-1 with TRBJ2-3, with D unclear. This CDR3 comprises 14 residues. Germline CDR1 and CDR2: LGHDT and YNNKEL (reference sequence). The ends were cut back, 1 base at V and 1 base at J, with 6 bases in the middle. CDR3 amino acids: CASSQVDRTDTQYF. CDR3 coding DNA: TGTGCCAGCAGCCAAGTGGACCGCACAGATACGCAGTATTTT.

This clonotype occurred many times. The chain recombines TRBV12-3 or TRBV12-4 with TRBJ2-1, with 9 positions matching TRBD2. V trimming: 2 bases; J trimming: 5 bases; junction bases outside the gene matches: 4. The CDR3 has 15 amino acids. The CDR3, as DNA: TGTGCCAGCAGTTTATCTAGCGGGGCAAACAATGAGCAGTTCTTC. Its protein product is CASSLSSGANNEQFF.

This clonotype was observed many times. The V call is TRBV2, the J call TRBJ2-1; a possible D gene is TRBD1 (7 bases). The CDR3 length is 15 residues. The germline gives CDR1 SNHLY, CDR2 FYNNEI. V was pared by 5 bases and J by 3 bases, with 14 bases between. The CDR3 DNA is TGTGCCAGCAGTTGGGACAGACTAGACTACAATGAGCAGTTCTTC. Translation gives CASSWDRLDYNEQFF.

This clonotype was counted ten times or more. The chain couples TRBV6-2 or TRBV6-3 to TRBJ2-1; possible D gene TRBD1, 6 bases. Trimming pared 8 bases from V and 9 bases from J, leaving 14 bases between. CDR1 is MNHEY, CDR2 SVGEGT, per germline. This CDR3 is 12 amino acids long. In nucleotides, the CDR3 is TGTGCCAGCCGGAAAACAGGGTTTGAGCAGTTCTTC. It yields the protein CASRKTGFEQFF.

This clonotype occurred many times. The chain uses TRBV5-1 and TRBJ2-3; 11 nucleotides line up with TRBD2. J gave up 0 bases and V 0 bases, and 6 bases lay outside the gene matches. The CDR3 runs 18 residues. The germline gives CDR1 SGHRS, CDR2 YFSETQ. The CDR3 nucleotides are TGCGCCAGCAGCTTGGGTCCTAGCGGGAGGCTTAGCACAGATACGCAGTATTTT. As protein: CASSLGPSGRLSTDTQYF.

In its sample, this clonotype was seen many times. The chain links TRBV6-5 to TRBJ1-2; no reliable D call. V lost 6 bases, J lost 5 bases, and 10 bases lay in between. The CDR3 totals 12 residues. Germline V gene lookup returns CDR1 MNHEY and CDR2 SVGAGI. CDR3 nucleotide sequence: TGTGCCAGCAGAGCCGACATTTATGGCTACACCTTC. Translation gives CASRADIYGYTF.

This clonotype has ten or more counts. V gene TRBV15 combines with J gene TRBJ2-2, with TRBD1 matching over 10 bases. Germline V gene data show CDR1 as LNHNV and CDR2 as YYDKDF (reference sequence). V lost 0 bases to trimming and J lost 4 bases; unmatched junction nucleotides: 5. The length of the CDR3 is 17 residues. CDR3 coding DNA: TGTGCCACCAGCAGAGATCAGACAGGGGGCAGCACCGGGGAGCTGTTTTTT. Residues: CATSRDQTGGSTGELFF.

Here the CDR3 reads CASSKAAGGGFGYF. CDR3 DNA: TGTGCCAGCAGCAAAGCCGCCGGGGGGGGCTTCGGGTACTTC. This chain links TRBV21-1 with TRBJ2-7; no DNA check was done on the table's D call, TRBD1. TRBV21-1 represents a pseudogene. This CDR3 has 14 amino acids.